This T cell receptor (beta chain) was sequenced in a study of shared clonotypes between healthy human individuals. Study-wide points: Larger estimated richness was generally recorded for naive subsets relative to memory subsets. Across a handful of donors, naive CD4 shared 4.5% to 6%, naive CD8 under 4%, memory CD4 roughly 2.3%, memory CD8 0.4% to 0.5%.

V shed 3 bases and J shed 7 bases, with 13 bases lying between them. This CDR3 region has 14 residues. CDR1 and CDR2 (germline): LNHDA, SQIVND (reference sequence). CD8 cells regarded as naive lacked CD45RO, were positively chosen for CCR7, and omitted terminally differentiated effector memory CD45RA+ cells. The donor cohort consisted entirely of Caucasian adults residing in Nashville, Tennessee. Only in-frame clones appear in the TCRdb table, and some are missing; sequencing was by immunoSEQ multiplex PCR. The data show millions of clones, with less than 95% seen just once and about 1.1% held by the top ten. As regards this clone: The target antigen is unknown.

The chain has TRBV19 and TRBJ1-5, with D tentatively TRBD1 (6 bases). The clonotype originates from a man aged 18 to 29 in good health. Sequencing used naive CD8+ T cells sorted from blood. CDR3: CASSIWGARQPQHF. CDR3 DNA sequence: TGTGCCAGTAGTATTTGGGGGGCTAGGCAGCCCCAGCATTTT. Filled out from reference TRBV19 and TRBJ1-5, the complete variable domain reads DGGITQSPKYLFRKEGQNVTLSCEQNLNHDAMYWYRQDPGQGLRLIYYSQIVNDFQKGDIAEGYSVSREKKESFPLTVTSAQKNPTAFYLCASSIWGARQPQHFGDGTRLSIL.